This TCR beta chain was retrieved from a study of cytomegalovirus exposure and HLA in healthy donors. Study-level findings and limits: The study designated some 180 TCR beta chains cytomegalovirus-associated. Previous analysis showed most TCR beta V segments were productive about 90% or about 30% of the time.

Healthy bone marrow donors supplied every sample. In the PCR, 60 Vbeta and 13 Jbeta primers were used. Generated by immunoSEQ multiplex PCR, the TCRdb table keeps only in-frame clones and is missing some. The sample has roughly 120,000 clones, roughly 79% seen once; the top ten hold 1.6%. This clone was seen just once. Its cognate antigen is unknown. CDR1 and CDR2 from the germline V gene are LNHDA and SQIVND (reference sequence). The CDR3 consists of 14 residues. Trimming took 5 bases from V and 0 from J, leaving 10 bases between them. The sequencing input was PBMCs. This TCR derives from a woman younger than 35 in good health and CMV-seronegative. The chain combines TRBV19 with TRBJ1-2; D unclear. The DNA for the CDR3 is TGTGCCAGTAGTGTCAGGCCGACTAACTATGGCTACACCTTC. This gives the protein CASSVRPTNYGYTF.